This T cell receptor beta chain was sequenced during a study of spatial heterogeneity in lung cancer. Background on the study: The study found that TCR transcript counts in tumor regions correlated strongly with a matched bulk RNA-seq T cell module score. On average, each unique TCR and UMI combination appeared more than ten times in raw reads. Broader study findings: Tallies of expanded TCRs, which were sorted into ubiquitous and regional groups, correlated with counts of ubiquitous and regional nonsynonymous mutations, respectively. Expanded alpha and beta TCR counts within tumors tracked tumor mutation counts.

This CDR3 has 15 amino acids. The V end was cut by 3 bases, the J end by 1 base, with 12 bases between. Germline V gene sequence: CDR1 MNHEY, CDR2 SVGAGI. This clonotype was observed many times. Antigen unknown. This sample's time point: sample taken at primary tumor resection. Unsorted whole RNA from tumor, nontumor lung or frozen PBMC underwent sequencing. TCRdb re-analysed the 5' RACE reads in MiXCR, keeping a single row per CDR3 protein. The data contain some 14,000 distinct CDR3 sequences, more than 5.5% of them singletons. The V gene is TRBV6-5, the J gene TRBJ1-1; a weak D match, TRBD1 (6 bases). This clonotype originated in a female donor with early-stage non-small cell lung cancer. Source: lung tumor tissue, taken at surgery. The CDR3 DNA is TGTGCCAGCAGTTATTCCAAGGGGGGGAACACTGAAGCTTTCTTT. Translating gives CASSYSKGGNTEAFF.